The 30 T cell receptor beta chains given below trace back to one sample, sequenced in a study of technical replicates of blood from a few donors. Libraries were prepared by immunoSEQ multiplex PCR; TCRdb keeps only in-frame clonotypes and omits some of them. The repertoire holds about 79,000 clones, approximately 94% seen once, with roughly 0.26% in the top ten. The material sequenced was T cells isolated from PBMCs. These receptors were collected from a human donor in good health.

CDR3 amino acids: CASSPPQGQQFF. The CDR3 nucleotides read TGTGCCAGCAGCCCACCACAGGGTCAGCAGTTCTTC. This sequence joins TRBV7-9 and TRBJ2-1; D is perhaps TRBD1 (6 bases). The germline V and J ends were trimmed by 5 bases and 11 bases, with 13 bases remaining between them. Per germline, CDR1 SEHNR and CDR2 FQNEAQ (reference sequence). The length of the CDR3 is 12 residues.

This clone was counted a single time. This chain uses TRBV6-5 with TRBJ1-3; possibly TRBD1 for D (5 bases). CDR1 MNHEY and CDR2 SVGAGI come from the germline V gene. V lost 0 bases and J lost 5, with 8 bases in between. The CDR3 runs to 14 residues. DNA for the CDR3: TGTGCCAGCAGTTACTCGCCAGGGCGAAACACCATATATTTT. It codes for CASSYSPGRNTIYF.

The J gene is TRBJ2-7, the V gene TRBV6-4, with a possible D match to TRBD2 (6 bases). The CDR3 is 14 residues long. In germline, CDR1 is MRHNA, CDR2 SNTAGT. Trimming left V 3 bases short and J 3 bases short, with 12 bases between. The CDR3 protein is CASSESRDHYEQYF. CDR3 nucleotides: TGTGCCAGCAGTGAGTCGCGGGATCACTACGAGCAGTACTTC.

The chain has TRBV27 and TRBJ2-7; the match to TRBD1 covers 7 bases. V lost 5 bases, J lost 4 bases, and 8 bases stayed unmatched. The length of the CDR3 is 14 residues. The germline CDR1 and CDR2 sequences are MNHEY and SMNVEV (reference sequence). The CDR3 here is CASSLQPRGYEQYF. CDR3 DNA sequence: TGTGCCAGCAGTCTACAACCCAGGGGGTACGAGCAGTACTTC.

The gene calls are TRBV28 and TRBJ2-7; 7 bases map to TRBD1. The J segment lost 3 bases and the V segment lost 2 bases, leaving 10 bases of the junction unmatched. Germline V gene sequence: CDR1 MDHEN, CDR2 SYDVKM. The CDR3 runs 16 residues. CDR3 region: CASSLGHQGVGYEQYF. The CDR3 DNA reads as TGTGCCAGCAGTTTAGGACATCAGGGGGTGGGCTACGAGCAGTACTTC.

CDR3 region: CASRPVTGGATDTQYF. The CDR3 DNA follows: TGCGCCAGCAGACCCGTCACAGGGGGCGCAACAGATACGCAGTATTTT. The gene calls are TRBV5-1 and TRBJ2-3; 9 nucleotides line up with TRBD1. Germline V gives CDR1 SGHRS, CDR2 YFSETQ. This CDR3 region has 16 residues. Germline trimming cut 5 bases from V and 3 bases from J; bases unmatched to any gene: 10.

Remarks on this clone: One end of the junction fails to match germline, which may point to a read error. The chain joins TRBV29-1 to TRBJ1-4, with 8 positions matching TRBD1. This CDR3 spans 14 amino acids. Germline CDR1 SQVTM, CDR2 ANQGSEA. The CDR3 region is CSVVPQGAMGKTVF. The CDR3 region has the DNA TGCAGCGTTGTTCCTCAGGGGGCTATGGGAAAAACTGTTTTT.

The J gene is TRBJ2-5, the V gene TRBV15; 7 nucleotides match TRBD1. Trimming cost V 4 bases and J 2 bases; bases outside gene matches: 7. Germline lookup yields CDR1 LNHNV and CDR2 YYDKDF (reference sequence). This CDR3 comprises 15 residues. The CDR3 DNA follows: TGTGCCACCAGCACAACCTGGACAGGACAAGAGACCCAGTACTTC. Protein sequence: CATSTTWTGQETQYF.

The chain joins TRBV10-1 to TRBJ1-1; 8 bases agree with TRBD1. The CDR3 consists of 18 residues. Trimming at V came to 5 bases and at J to 2 bases, leaving 16 bases not matched to a gene. Per the germline V gene, CDR1 is WNHNN and CDR2 is SYGVQD (reference sequence). The CDR3 here is CASSRDDPGGTTNTEAFF. Written as DNA, the CDR3 is TGCGCCAGCAGTCGGGATGACCCAGGGGGCACCACCAACACTGAAGCTTTCTTT.

V is TRBV9 and J is TRBJ1-2, with D possibly being TRBD1 (5 bases). Per the germline V gene, CDR1 is SGDLS and CDR2 is YYNGEE. The CDR3 sequence is 14 residues long. Between the trimmed V and J ends, which lost 0 bases and 6 bases, there was a span of 12 bases. The CDR3 region has the DNA TGTGCCAGCAGCGTAGTTACAGGAGCGCATGGCTACACCTTC. Protein product: CASSVVTGAHGYTF.

This clone was observed a single time. The chain links TRBV11-1 to TRBJ2-3; the D gene is possibly TRBD1 (6 bases). The CDR3 runs to 14 residues. V gave up 2 bases and J gave up 10 bases, with 16 bases separating them. CDR1 SGHAT and CDR2 FQDESV come from the germline V gene (reference sequence). CDR3 coding DNA: TGTGCCAGCAGCTTAAGGGGGTTACTAGGGGCGCAGTATTTT. As protein: CASSLRGLLGAQYF.

V is TRBV5-5 and J is TRBJ1-6; D call uncertain. V was cut by 0 bases and J by 7 bases, with 14 bases left in between. Germline V CDR1 and CDR2: SGHKS, YYEKEE (reference sequence). The CDR3 spans 16 residues. Written as DNA, the CDR3 is TGTGCCAGCAGCTTGGGGCCGGGAGGTCAAAATTCACCCCTCCACTTT. Protein: CASSLGPGGQNSPLHF. The full variable domain, its missing parts supplied by reference TRBV5-5 and TRBJ1-6, is DAGVTQSPTHLIKTRGQQVTLRCSPISGHKSVSWYQQVLGQGPQFIFQYYEKEERGRGNFPDRFSARQFPNYSSELNVNALLLGDSALYLCASSLGPGGQNSPLHFGNGTRLTVT.

The chain is built from TRBV7-3 and TRBJ2-5; D is unresolved. Germline lookup yields CDR1 SGHTA and CDR2 FQGTGA. V was trimmed by 6 bases and J by 2 bases, leaving 13 bases between them. The CDR3 covers 14 residues. The CDR3 is CASSLFSLQETQYF. The CDR3 DNA reads as TGTGCCAGCAGTCTCTTCTCCCTTCAAGAGACCCAGTACTTC.

The chain combines TRBV5-4 with TRBJ1-2, with D possibly matching TRBD1 (6 bases). V shed 0 bases and J shed 8 bases, with 14 bases lying between them. CDR1 is SGHNT, CDR2 YYREEE, per germline (reference sequence). The CDR3 has 14 amino acids. CDR3 DNA: TGTGCCAGCAGCTTGGTGGGGGCGATGGGCGGCTACACCTTC. This encodes CASSLVGAMGGYTF.

This clone was found once. The chain combines TRBV5-6 with TRBJ1-6, with 8 bases matching TRBD1. In germline, CDR1 is SGHDT, CDR2 YYEEEE. The CDR3 extends over 19 amino acids. Trimming removed 0 bases from V and 6 bases from J; junction bases left unmatched: 14. The CDR3 sequence: CASSLAEDRAFLFNSPLHF. The CDR3 DNA reads as TGTGCCAGCAGCTTGGCCGAGGACAGGGCTTTCCTTTTTAATTCACCCCTCCACTTT.

This clone is medium-sized (0.01 to 0.1%). The genes are TRBV5-5 and TRBJ1-5; no clear D. V shed 0 bases and J shed 7 bases, with 14 bases lying between them. The germline V gene has CDR1 SGHKS and CDR2 YYEKEE (reference sequence). This CDR3 region has 15 residues. For the CDR3, the DNA is TGTGCCAGCAGCTTGGAGAGACAAGTCTCACAGCCCCAGCATTTT. Amino acids: CASSLERQVSQPQHF.

The V and J genes are TRBV5-1 and TRBJ2-1; 12 bases agree with TRBD2. CDR3 size: 16 residues. The V gene's germline CDR1 is SGHRS and CDR2 YFSETQ. V was pared by 1 base and J by 2 bases, with 1 base of the junction left unmatched. The CDR3: CASSLRLAGAYNEQFF. The CDR3 region has the DNA TGCGCCAGCAGCTTGAGACTAGCGGGGGCCTACAATGAGCAGTTCTTC.

The rearrangement uses TRBV10-3 and TRBJ1-2; possible D gene TRBD1, 5 bases. The CDR3 contains 13 residues. From germline, CDR1 is ENHRY and CDR2 SYGVKD. V lost 8 bases and J lost 4, with 14 bases in between. CDR3 bases: TGTGCCATCTCTAGTCAGGGAATCTATGGCTACACCTTC. This translates into CAISSQGIYGYTF.

V is TRBV7-9 and J is TRBJ2-5, with 8 bases lining up with TRBD1. The last part of the DNA fits TRBJ2-7 better; the J call may be wrong. In germline, CDR1 is SEHNR, CDR2 FQNEAQ (reference sequence). This CDR3 has 15 amino acids. CDR3 DNA: TGTGCCAGCAGCCCCCGGGACAGGAGCTCCTACGAGCAGTACTTC. Amino acid sequence: CASSPRDRSSYEQYF.

This chain connects TRBV12-5 to TRBJ1-2; D not resolved. The germline CDR1 and CDR2 sequences are LGHNT and FRNRAP. The CDR3 totals 15 residues. V lost 1 base and J 5 bases, leaving 14 bases between the germline ends. DNA for the CDR3: TGTGCTAGTGGTTTGGGAAAGGGAGTATTATATGGCTACACCTTC. Protein sequence: CASGLGKGVLYGYTF.

The rearrangement uses TRBV7-9 and TRBJ2-2; weak D call: TRBD2 (6 bases). Trimming stripped 8 bases from V and 6 bases from J, with 16 bases between. Germline-derived CDR1 and CDR2 are SEHNR and FQNEAQ (reference sequence). The CDR3 extends over 14 amino acids. CDR3: CASVRTKGAGELFF. The CDR3 nucleotides are TGTGCCAGCGTACGGACTAAAGGGGCCGGGGAGCTGTTTTTT. Filled out from reference TRBV7-9 and TRBJ2-2, the complete variable domain reads DTGVSQNPRHKITKRGQNVTFRCDPISEHNRLYWYRQTLGQGPEFLTYFQNEAQLEKSRLLSDRFSAERPKGSFSTLEIQRTEQGDSAMYLCASVRTKGAGELFFGEGSRLTVL.

The rearrangement joins TRBV6-5 to TRBJ2-3; perhaps TRBD2 as D (6 bases). The CDR3 contains 13 residues. CDR1 and CDR2 (germline): MNHEY, SVGAGI. V was trimmed by 10 bases and J by 4 bases, leaving 15 bases between them. For the CDR3, the DNA is TGTGCCACCTTCGGGAGTCCGGCAGATACGCAGTATTTT. This encodes CATFGSPADTQYF.

The CDR3 bases are TGTGCCAGCAGCCCCGGGACAGGGACATTTCAGTACTTC. Protein product: CASSPGTGTFQYF. This chain joins TRBV9 and TRBJ2-4; 9 bases are shared with TRBD1. V shed 4 bases and J 11 bases; nucleotides not matched to a gene: 7. There are 13 residues in the CDR3. The V gene's germline CDR1 is SGDLS and CDR2 YYNGEE.

The CDR3 here is CASSQAGLAGGQETQYF. The DNA of the CDR3 is TGTGCCAGCAGCCAAGCGGGACTAGCGGGAGGCCAAGAGACCCAGTACTTC. The chain recombines TRBV4-2 with TRBJ2-5; TRBD2 matches 15 bases. The germline V gene has CDR1 LGHNA and CDR2 YNFKEQ. V lost 1 base to trimming and J lost 1 base; unmatched junction nucleotides: 1. This CDR3 has 17 residues.

V gene TRBV9 combines with J gene TRBJ1-1, with D possibly being TRBD1 (6 bases). CDR1 is SGDLS and CDR2 is YYNGEE in the germline V gene. V gave up 2 bases and J gave up 1 base, with 12 bases separating them. CDR3 length: 15 residues. CDR3 sequence (DNA): TGTGCCAGCAGCGTGGACAGCCCTTCGAACACTGAAGCTTTCTTT. Protein sequence: CASSVDSPSNTEAFF.

The V gene is TRBV27, the J gene TRBJ2-2, with a possible D match to TRBD1 (6 bases). Trimming stripped 4 bases from V and 6 bases from J, with 9 bases between. The length of the CDR3 is 13 residues. Germline CDR1 reads MNHEY; CDR2 reads SMNVEV (reference sequence). This CDR3 reads CASSSTGPGELFF. The DNA for the CDR3 is TGTGCCAGCAGTTCTACAGGGCCCGGGGAGCTGTTTTTT.

The genes are TRBV7-6 and TRBJ2-5; D is perhaps TRBD1 (7 bases). The CDR3 covers 13 residues. CDR1 and CDR2 from the germline V gene are SGHVS and FNYEAQ. The V gene lost 5 bases and the J gene lost 3 bases, with 10 bases spanning the gap. The CDR3 spells CASSAGQKETQYF. The CDR3 region has the DNA TGTGCCAGCAGCGCGGGACAGAAAGAGACCCAGTACTTC.

The rearrangement uses TRBV30 and TRBJ2-2, with a weak D call TRBD2 (7 bases). V was shortened by 5 bases and J by 5 bases, with 18 bases between the two germline ends. The CDR3 totals 15 residues. From germline, CDR1 is GTSNPN and CDR2 SVGIG (reference sequence). This chain's CDR3 is CAWGGVAGETGELFF. CDR3 in DNA: TGTGCCTGGGGGGGGGTCGCAGGGGAGACCGGGGAGCTGTTTTTT.

This chain uses TRBV6-6 with TRBJ2-2; D is perhaps TRBD2 (5 bases). Germline CDR1 reads MNHNY; CDR2 reads SVGAGI (reference sequence). Between the trimmed V and J ends, which lost 5 bases and 7 bases, there was a span of 20 bases. The CDR3 has 16 residues. The CDR3 DNA is TGTGCCAGCAGTCCCCCGGACTGGTCAAGGAACGGGGAGCTGTTTTTT. The encoded protein is CASSPPDWSRNGELFF.

This chain links TRBV19 with TRBJ2-7; possibly TRBD2 for D (5 bases). The CDR3 spans 14 residues. From germline, CDR1 is LNHDA and CDR2 SQIVND (reference sequence). Trimming removed 5 bases from V and 1 base from J, with 12 bases in between. CDR3 sequence (DNA): TGTGCCAGTAGTCCGAAACTAGAGTCCTACGAGCAGTACTTC. Protein: CASSPKLESYEQYF. Full variable domain (remainder filled in from reference TRBV19 and TRBJ2-7): DGGITQSPKYLFRKEGQNVTLSCEQNLNHDAMYWYRQDPGQGLRLIYYSQIVNDFQKGDIAEGYSVSREKKESFPLTVTSAQKNPTAFYLCASSPKLESYEQYFGPGTRLTVT.